The T cell receptor beta chain described here comes from a study of CD4+ T cells in melanoma. The assay was immunoSEQ multiplex PCR, and TCRdb's table has in-frame clones only and misses some. The sample holds more than 6,000 clones, 66% seen once. The length of the CDR3 is 14 residues. With V trimmed by 3 bases and J by 3 bases, 3 bases remained unmatched. From germline, CDR1 is SGDLS and CDR2 YYNGEE. Input material: cells from a culture (not recorded whether cultured in vitro). The chain carries TRBV9 and TRBJ2-7; 10 bases align to TRBD1. This receptor was identified in a human donor with melanoma. The CDR3 here is CASSEGTGVYEQYF. Here the CDR3 DNA reads TGTGCCAGCAGCGAGGGGACAGGGGTCTACGAGCAGTACTTC. The entire variable domain, with the rest obtained from reference TRBV9 and TRBJ2-7, is as follows: DSGVTQTPKHLITATGQRVTLRCSPRSGDLSVYWYQQSLDQGLQFLIQYYNGEERAKGNILERFSAQQFPDLHSELNLSSLELGDSALYFCASSEGTGVYEQYFGPGTRLTVT.